Each of the 11 T cell receptor beta chains below was sequenced from the same sample in a study of technical replicates of blood from a handful of donors. TCRdb's table, derived via immunoSEQ multiplex PCR, lists solely in-frame clones and lacks some. The data hold around 67,000 clones, with just under 97% observed a single time. The material sequenced was T cells isolated from PBMCs. These receptors were taken from a human donor in good health.

The chain is built from TRBV6-1 and TRBJ1-5; D is perhaps TRBD1 (6 bases). CDR1 is MNHNS and CDR2 is SASEGT in the germline V gene. The CDR3 extends over 15 amino acids. V was cut by 8 bases and J by 7 bases, with 21 bases left in between. The CDR3 here is CASLSTGTMGQPQHF. The DNA for the CDR3 is TGTGCCAGCCTTAGTACAGGGACGATGGGCCAGCCCCAGCATTTT.

The V call is TRBV5-1, the J call TRBJ1-3, with D unresolved. The V end lost 4 bases, the J end lost 1 base, and 24 bases lay between the germline ends. CDR3 length: 19 residues. Germline assignment: CDR1 SGHRS and CDR2 YFSETQ. The CDR3 sequence is CASSPSALRALSSGNTIYF. For the CDR3, the DNA is TGCGCCAGCAGCCCCAGCGCTTTGCGTGCCCTTTCTTCTGGAAACACCATATATTTT.

The chain employs TRBV5-4 and TRBJ1-2; weak D call: TRBD1 (5 bases). V was pared by 1 base and J by 6 bases, with 19 bases between. In germline, CDR1 is SGHNT, CDR2 YYREEE (reference sequence). The CDR3 contains 16 residues. This chain's CDR3 is CASSLYGGTSANGYTF. The DNA of the CDR3 is TGTGCCAGCAGCTTGTACGGGGGAACCTCCGCCAATGGCTACACCTTC.

This sequence joins TRBV19 and TRBJ2-1, with 13 nucleotides matching TRBD2. Germline V gene lookup returns CDR1 LNHDA and CDR2 SQIVND (reference sequence). V shed 8 bases and J 9 bases; nucleotides not matched to a gene: 7. The CDR3 runs 14 residues. CDR3 DNA sequence: TGTGCCAGTCAGGGACTAGCGGGATCGGGTGAGCAGTTCTTC. This encodes CASQGLAGSGEQFF. Variable domain in full (rest from reference TRBV19 and TRBJ2-1): DGGITQSPKYLFRKEGQNVTLSCEQNLNHDAMYWYRQDPGQGLRLIYYSQIVNDFQKGDIAEGYSVSREKKESFPLTVTSAQKNPTAFYLCASQGLAGSGEQFFGPGTRLTVL.

V and J are TRBV5-1 and TRBJ1-2; 8 bases line up with TRBD1. Germline values: CDR1 SGHRS, CDR2 YFSETQ. The junction had 14 bases not matched to a gene; V was cut back by 4 bases and J by 6 bases. This CDR3 has 16 residues. The CDR3 nucleotides are TGCGCCAGCAGCCCAAAAACCGGGACAGGAGGAGATGGCTACACCTTC. The encoded protein is CASSPKTGTGGDGYTF.

The chain is built from TRBV11-3 and TRBJ2-7, with 7 bases identical to TRBD1. The V and J ends lost 2 bases and 0 bases, in that order; junction bases with no gene match: 4. The CDR3 contains 15 residues. Germline CDR1 and CDR2: SGHNT and YENEEA. The CDR3 loop is CASSLMWDSSYEQYF. CDR3 DNA sequence: TGTGCCAGCAGCTTAATGTGGGACAGCTCCTACGAGCAGTACTTC.

The rearrangement links TRBV28 to TRBJ1-2, with 9 positions matching TRBD1. Germline V CDR1 and CDR2: MDHEN, SYDVKM. The CDR3 loop spans 14 amino acids. V lost 5 bases to trimming and J lost 7 bases; unmatched junction nucleotides: 8. The CDR3: CASSPEGQGRGYTF. CDR3 bases: TGTGCCAGCAGTCCAGAGGGACAGGGTCGTGGCTACACCTTC.

The sample holds a few counts of this clone. V gene TRBV6-5 combines with J gene TRBJ2-3, with D possibly being TRBD2 (6 bases). Germline CDR1 and CDR2: MNHEY and SVGAGI. Trimming cost V 8 bases and J 3 bases, with 15 bases left between them. The CDR3 spans 14 residues. CDR3 in DNA: TGTGCCAGCTGCCTAGCAGGGAGGACAGATACGCAGTATTTT. Its translation: CASCLAGRTDTQYF.

The V and J genes are TRBV6-1 and TRBJ1-4; D uncertain. The germline V gene encodes CDR1 MNHNS and CDR2 SASEGT. The CDR3 is 15 residues long. V lost 2 bases to trimming and J lost 4 bases, with 11 bases between them. The chain's CDR3 is CASSEQESFNEKLFF. The DNA of the CDR3 is TGTGCCAGCAGTGAACAAGAGAGCTTTAATGAAAAACTGTTTTTT.

The rearrangement uses TRBV19 and TRBJ1-4; 9 nucleotides agree with TRBD1. V lost 6 bases to trimming and J lost 4 bases; unmatched junction nucleotides: 6. The length of the CDR3 is 15 residues. Germline V gene sequence: CDR1 LNHDA, CDR2 SQIVND (reference sequence). The CDR3 reads CASSYRQGVNEKLFF. CDR3 coding DNA: TGTGCCAGTAGCTATCGACAGGGGGTTAATGAAAAACTGTTTTTT. Looking up the rest from reference TRBV19 and TRBJ1-4 gives the full variable domain: DGGITQSPKYLFRKEGQNVTLSCEQNLNHDAMYWYRQDPGQGLRLIYYSQIVNDFQKGDIAEGYSVSREKKESFPLTVTSAQKNPTAFYLCASSYRQGVNEKLFFGSGTQLSVL.

The gene calls are TRBV28 and TRBJ2-7, with D tentatively TRBD1 (6 bases). The V gene's germline CDR1 is MDHEN and CDR2 SYDVKM. The V gene lost 6 bases and the J gene lost 6 bases, with 12 bases spanning the gap. The CDR3 contains 12 residues. CDR3 nucleotides: TGTGCCAGCAGCAGAACAGGGAGCGAGCAGTACTTC. This encodes CASSRTGSEQYF.